The T cell receptor (beta chain) described here comes from a study of cytomegalovirus exposure and HLA in healthy donors. PCR amplification relied on 60 Vbeta primers (plus 13 Jbeta primers). Repertoires were generated with immunoSEQ multiplex PCR, while TCRdb's copy carries only in-frame clones and drops some. The sample contains 190,000 or so clones, more than 75% of which appear only once. The ends were cut back, 3 bases at V and 0 bases at J, with 18 bases in the middle. The CDR3 extends over 18 amino acids. Looked up from germline, CDR1 is LNHDA and CDR2 is SQIVND (reference sequence). This receptor was obtained from a male donor in good health and CMV-seropositive. The chain couples TRBV19 to TRBJ1-5; D gene uncertain. The sequenced sample consisted of PBMCs. The CDR3 DNA is TGTGCCAGTAGTATTAAGTTGTCATCTCTATATAGCAATCAGCCCCAGCATTTT. This sequence encodes CASSIKLSSLYSNQPQHF.